The 6 T cell receptor beta chains in this list originate from one sample, sequenced in a study of blood T cell repertoires in COVID-19. Using immunoSEQ multiplex PCR, the repertoire was profiled, and TCRdb retains in-frame clones only, with some absent. The top ten hold about 7.4% of the sample, which has 100,000 or so clones, over 75% seen once. Sequences were obtained from peripheral blood. These TCRs come from a man under 40 in a cohort sampled during active COVID-19.

This clone appeared once. The CDR3 here is CASSRGENEKLFF. DNA of the CDR3: TGTGCCAGCTCCCGGGGGGAGAATGAAAAACTGTTTTTT. The chain carries TRBV2 and TRBJ1-4; perhaps TRBD1 as D (5 bases). The CDR3 consists of 13 residues. The V end was cut by 8 bases, the J end by 5 bases, with 12 bases between. CDR1 and CDR2 (germline): SNHLY, FYNNEI. The full variable domain, completed using reference TRBV2 and TRBJ1-4, is EPEVTQTPSHQVTQMGQEVILRCVPISNHLYFYWYRQILGQKVEFLVSFYNNEISEKSEIFDDQFSVERPDGSNFTLKIRSTKLEDSAMYFCASSRGENEKLFFGSGTQLSVL.

The genes are TRBV2 and TRBJ2-5, with D maybe TRBD2 (6 bases). The CDR3 length is 15 residues. Trimming left V 5 bases short and J 4 bases short, with 17 bases between. CDR1 is SNHLY, CDR2 FYNNEI, per germline. The CDR3 spells CASSPALASGETQYF. The DNA of the CDR3 is TGTGCCAGCAGTCCCGCCCTAGCGTCGGGAGAGACCCAGTACTTC.

The chain has TRBV6-4 and TRBJ2-3; 8 bases match TRBD2. The germline gives CDR1 MRHNA, CDR2 SNTAGT. The CDR3 consists of 15 residues. V trimming: 4 bases; J trimming: 0 bases; junction bases outside the gene matches: 3. The CDR3 region has the DNA TGTGCCAGCAGTGTCTCTAGCGGGAGCACAGATACGCAGTATTTT. Protein: CASSVSSGSTDTQYF.

CDR3 loop: CASSPDSREQYF. CDR3 nucleotide sequence: TGTGCCAGCAGCCCCGATTCGCGCGAGCAGTACTTC. V gene TRBV6-2 or TRBV6-3 combines with J gene TRBJ2-7, with D unclear. There are 12 residues in the CDR3. CDR1 and CDR2 (germline): MNHEY, SVGEGT. Trimming left V 6 bases short and J 6 bases short, with 12 bases between.

This rearrangement joins TRBV15 to TRBJ2-1, with 7 bases identical to TRBD2. J lost 0 bases, V lost 3 bases, and 2 bases had no gene match. The CDR3 spans 15 residues. Germline assignment: CDR1 LNHNV and CDR2 YYDKDF (reference sequence). The CDR3 reads CATSRGGTSYNEQFF. The CDR3 DNA sequence: TGTGCCACCAGCAGGGGGGGGACCTCCTACAATGAGCAGTTCTTC.

The rearrangement joins TRBV29-1 to TRBJ2-1, with 9 bases lining up with TRBD1. This CDR3 region has 13 residues. Germline V CDR1 and CDR2: SQVTM, ANQGSEA. V trimming: 6 bases; J trimming: 3 bases; junction bases outside the gene matches: 3. DNA for the CDR3: TGCAGCGTACAGGGGGCGATCTACAATGAGCAGTTCTTC. Amino acid sequence: CSVQGAIYNEQFF.